This T cell receptor beta chain originates from a study of T cells expressing NK-cell markers. Broader study findings: Roughly 1.0-7.0% of CD8+ T cells in about 6 donors belonged to dominant NKG2C+ clonotypes. HCMV specificity of the expanded NKG2C+ T cell clones was not established.

5'RACE template switching with UMIs generated TCR beta cDNA. After re-calling the 5' RACE reads, TCRdb lists one entry per CDR3 protein, DNA absent. Across 550,000 to 600,000 distinct CDR3 sequences, the top ten clones capture 3% to 4.5% of the sample. The CDR3 runs to 15 residues. Germline lookup yields CDR1 SGHVS and CDR2 FQNEAQ. Concerning this clonotype: Its antigen is as yet unknown.

Sequenced: blood T cells: a sorted CD56 or NKG2C T cell subset, CD4+ or CD8+ T cells, or bulk PBMC T cells (not recorded which). The clonotype originates from a man in his late teens or twenties in good health. The gene calls are TRBV7-8 and TRBJ2-3; with no DNA, the TCRdb D assignment of TRBD2 cannot be verified. This chain's CDR3 is CASSLKREPRDTQYF.